This TCR beta chain is from a study of blood T cell repertoires in COVID-19. Germline CDR1 reads MGHRA; CDR2 reads YSYEKL. Germline trimming cut 0 bases from V and 6 bases from J; bases unmatched to any gene: 10. The CDR3 has 17 residues. TCRdb's table, derived via immunoSEQ multiplex PCR, lists solely in-frame clones and lacks some. The data show 60,000 to 90,000 clones, over 65% seen once. This clonotype originated in a human donor with acute or convalescent COVID-19. The donor label of this sample is uncertain. Sequenced: peripheral blood. This rearrangement joins TRBV4-1 to TRBJ2-3; 9 bases are shared with TRBD2. The CDR3 DNA reads as TGCGCCAGCAGCCAAGAGAGGCGCGGGGGGGCCAGCGATACGCAGTATTTT. It specifies CASSQERRGGASDTQYF.